These 19 T cell receptor beta chains share one sample of origin, sequenced in a study of blood T cells in healthy people across ages. A J-beta primer mix and a sample-barcoded 5' primer were used in a second PCR of roughly 7 to 12 cycles. TCRdb re-called the 5' RACE reads through MiXCR, storing one row per CDR3 protein. In the table there are approximately 800,000 distinct CDR3 sequences, approximately 25% of which are singletons. This same sample was also part of a study on T cells of mothers and their children.

The sequenced material came from blood. Receptor source: a boy between 10 and 17 years old in good health.

This clonotype has at least ten counts. The V call is TRBV11-2, the J call TRBJ2-5; D not certain. This CDR3 is 12 amino acids long. Trimming pared 4 bases from V and 5 bases from J, leaving 8 bases between. CDR1 SGHAT and CDR2 FQNNGV come from the germline V gene. The CDR3 region is CASSSNGETQYF. The CDR3 nucleotides read TGTGCCAGCAGCTCAAACGGGGAGACCCAGTACTTC.

The V call is TRBV2, the J call TRBJ2-2; D possibly corresponds to TRBD1 (6 bases). Germline loops: CDR1 SNHLY, CDR2 FYNNEI. The CDR3 sequence is 17 residues long. V dropped 7 bases and J dropped 4 bases, with 22 bases sitting between them. CDR3 amino acids: CASNPGTPSMGTGELFF. The CDR3 DNA reads TGTGCCAGCAACCCCGGGACACCCTCAATGGGCACCGGGGAGCTGTTTTTT.

This clonotype was detected only a few times. The chain couples TRBV7-2 to TRBJ2-7; D perhaps matches TRBD2 (5 bases). Germline V gene sequence: CDR1 SGHTA, CDR2 FQGNSA. The length of the CDR3 is 14 residues. V was cut by 7 bases and J by 7 bases, with 20 bases left in between. For the CDR3, the DNA is TGTGCCAGCAACTCCCGAGGGCCCTCTGAAGAGCAGTACTTC. Protein product: CASNSRGPSEEQYF.

This clonotype was found a few times. The rearrangement joins TRBV6-5 to TRBJ2-6; 7 nucleotides align to TRBD1. V lost 5 bases, J lost 0 bases, and 13 bases stayed unmatched. The CDR3 has 19 amino acids. CDR1 and CDR2 (germline): MNHEY, SVGAGI. The DNA for the CDR3 is TGTGCCAGCAGTCACAACGCGTGGGGACAGAGCTCTGGGGCCAACGTCCTGACTTTC. This codes for CASSHNAWGQSSGANVLTF.

This clonotype was seen more than once but under ten times. The V call is TRBV7-8, the J call TRBJ2-5; TRBD1 matches 10 bases. The V gene's germline CDR1 is SGHVS and CDR2 FQNEAQ. This CDR3 has 16 amino acids. Losses at the gene ends were 4 bases for V and 2 bases for J; bases not matched to a gene: 7. CDR3 in DNA: TGTGCCAGCAGCTGGGACAGGGGAAGAGGTCAAGAGACCCAGTACTTC. Translating it yields CASSWDRGRGQETQYF.

This clonotype was recorded at least ten times. This sequence joins TRBV7-2 and TRBJ2-7, with D perhaps TRBD1 (6 bases). Germline V gene lookup returns CDR1 SGHTA and CDR2 FQGNSA. The V gene lost 1 base and the J gene lost 0 bases, with 13 bases spanning the gap. There are 16 residues in the CDR3. The CDR3 nucleotides are TGTGCCAGCAGCTTAGGAACCGGGACATTCTCCTACGAGCAGTACTTC. It translates to CASSLGTGTFSYEQYF. The whole variable domain, filled in from reference TRBV7-2 and TRBJ2-7, reads GAGVSQSPSNKVTEKGKDVELRCDPISGHTALYWYRQSLGQGLEFLIYFQGNSAPDKSGLPSDRFSAERTGGSVSTLTIQRTQQEDSAVYLCASSLGTGTFSYEQYFGPGTRLTVT.

This clonotype was counted a single time. The chain is built from TRBV20-1 and TRBJ2-7; D is perhaps TRBD2 (5 bases). Germline loops: CDR1 DFQATT, CDR2 SNEGSKA (reference sequence). The V gene lost 3 bases and the J gene lost 7 bases, with 10 bases spanning the gap. The CDR3 sequence is 11 residues long. CDR3 protein: CSASRGREQYF. Written as DNA, the CDR3 is TGCAGTGCTAGCCGGGGTCGGGAGCAGTACTTC.

This clonotype was seen more than once but under ten times. The junction and the germline gene differ at one end; a read error may be behind it. This chain joins TRBV28 and TRBJ2-3, with TRBD2 identical over 12 bases. The V gene's germline CDR1 is MDHEN and CDR2 SYDVKM. This CDR3 comprises 17 residues. The CDR3: CASSLHLTSGSKDTQYF. In DNA, the CDR3 is TGTGCCAGCAGTTTACATTTGACTAGCGGGAGCAAAGATACGCAGTATTTT.

The chain employs TRBV28 and TRBJ2-2; no clear D gene. The germline V gene has CDR1 MDHEN and CDR2 SYDVKM. The CDR3 has 16 residues. Trimming pared 2 bases from V and 9 bases from J, leaving 19 bases between. Here the CDR3 reads CASSLGDELPTRELFF. For the CDR3, the DNA is TGTGCCAGCAGTTTAGGGGATGAACTACCTACCCGGGAGCTGTTTTTT.

The V gene is TRBV9, the J gene TRBJ2-6, with 11 bases matching TRBD1. The CDR3 covers 16 residues. V shed 2 bases, J shed 7 bases, and the junction held 5 bases outside the gene matches. CDR1 SGDLS and CDR2 YYNGEE come from the germline V gene. Here the CDR3 reads CASSVIGQGAANVLTF. For the CDR3, the DNA is TGTGCCAGCAGCGTTATTGGACAGGGGGCCGCCAACGTCCTGACTTTC.

CDR3 in amino acids: CASSLWETSGSTDTQYF. Written as DNA, the CDR3 is TGTGCCAGCAGTTTATGGGAGACTAGCGGGAGCACAGATACGCAGTATTTT. The rearrangement joins TRBV28 to TRBJ2-3; 10 nucleotides align to TRBD2. The germline gives CDR1 MDHEN, CDR2 SYDVKM. V lost 0 bases and J lost 0; bases outside the gene matches: 3. The CDR3 loop spans 17 amino acids.

The rearrangement uses TRBV29-1 and TRBJ2-5, with unresolved D. This CDR3 contains 14 residues. Trimming cost V 4 bases and J 2 bases, with 14 bases left between them. Germline CDR1 SQVTM, CDR2 ANQGSEA. CDR3 sequence reads: CSVVLFSPQETQYF. CDR3 DNA: TGCAGCGTTGTTCTGTTTTCGCCGCAAGAGACCCAGTACTTC. The whole variable domain, remainder taken from reference TRBV29-1 and TRBJ2-5, is SAVISQKPSRDICQRGTSLTIQCQVDSQVTMMFWYRQQPGQSLTLIATANQGSEATYESGFVIDKFPISRPNLTFSTLTVSNMSPEDSSIYLCSVVLFSPQETQYFGPGTRLLVL.

This clonotype was picked up a small number of times. This chain uses TRBV4-3 with TRBJ2-3, with 8 positions matching TRBD2. Germline V lookup: CDR1 LGHNA, CDR2 YSLEER. The V and J ends lost 0 bases and 1 base, in that order; junction bases with no gene match: 6. CDR3 size: 17 residues. The CDR3 protein is CASSQEGLVGRTDTQYF. The CDR3 DNA reads as TGCGCCAGCAGCCAAGAGGGACTAGTCGGCCGCACAGATACGCAGTATTTT.

The chain couples TRBV5-1 to TRBJ1-1; the D gene is possibly TRBD1 (6 bases). The V and J ends lost 5 bases and 1 base respectively, with 12 bases between them. Germline values: CDR1 SGHRS, CDR2 YFSETQ. The CDR3 consists of 14 residues. CDR3 nucleotides: TGCGCCAGCAGACTGGGACACTCGAACACTGAAGCTTTCTTT. Amino acids: CASRLGHSNTEAFF. The whole variable domain, remainder taken from reference TRBV5-1 and TRBJ1-1, is KAGVTQTPRYLIKTRGQQVTLSCSPISGHRSVSWYQQTPGQGLQFLFEYFSETQRNKGNFPGRFSGRQFSNSRSEMNVSTLELGDSALYLCASRLGHSNTEAFFGQGTRLTVV.

The chain couples TRBV7-2 to TRBJ2-1; 7 bases are a match to TRBD1. V shed 4 bases and J 3 bases; nucleotides not matched to a gene: 3. The germline gives CDR1 SGHTA, CDR2 FQGNSA. The CDR3 covers 14 residues. The chain's CDR3 is CASSSGQIYNEQFF. The CDR3 nucleotides are TGTGCCAGCAGCTCGGGACAGATCTACAATGAGCAGTTCTTC.

The chain recombines TRBV28 with TRBJ2-7; TRBD1 is a possible D gene (7 bases). The CDR3 is 13 residues long. Trimming took 7 bases from V and 4 from J, leaving 14 bases between them. Per germline, CDR1 MDHEN and CDR2 SYDVKM. CDR3 sequence reads: CASTEGARYEQYF. The CDR3 DNA follows: TGTGCCAGCACGGAGGGGGCGCGGTACGAGCAGTACTTC. The variable domain in full, with the rest retrieved from reference TRBV28 and TRBJ2-7, is DVKVTQSSRYLVKRTGEKVFLECVQDMDHENMFWYRQDPGLGLRLIYFSYDVKMKEKGDIPEGYSVSREKKERFSLILESASTNQTSMYLCASTEGARYEQYFGPGTRLTVT.

The sample holds a few counts of this clonotype. J is TRBJ2-1 and V is TRBV19; no definite D call. The CDR3 totals 14 residues. In germline, CDR1 is LNHDA, CDR2 SQIVND (reference sequence). Between the trimmed V and J ends, which lost 9 bases and 1 base, there was a span of 13 bases. The CDR3 sequence is CASAEGPSYNEQFF. DNA of the CDR3: TGTGCCAGCGCCGAAGGGCCGTCCTACAATGAGCAGTTCTTC.

This clonotype showed up just a few times. V and J are TRBV20-1 and TRBJ1-5, with D maybe TRBD1 (6 bases). Trimming took 5 bases from V and 0 from J, leaving 8 bases between them. CDR1 is DFQATT, CDR2 SNEGSKA, per germline (reference sequence). The CDR3 covers 13 residues. Here the CDR3 DNA reads TGCAGTGCTTGGACAGCTAGCAATCAGCCCCAGCATTTT. It is translated as CSAWTASNQPQHF.

This chain uses TRBV9 with TRBJ2-1; 8 bases agree with TRBD2. CDR1 SGDLS and CDR2 YYNGEE come from the germline V gene. The CDR3 totals 16 residues. V was clipped by 2 bases and J by 4 bases; unmatched bases: 8. CDR3 sequence: CASSVVGRALYNEQFF. The CDR3 coding sequence is TGTGCCAGCAGCGTCGTCGGGAGGGCTTTGTACAATGAGCAGTTCTTC.